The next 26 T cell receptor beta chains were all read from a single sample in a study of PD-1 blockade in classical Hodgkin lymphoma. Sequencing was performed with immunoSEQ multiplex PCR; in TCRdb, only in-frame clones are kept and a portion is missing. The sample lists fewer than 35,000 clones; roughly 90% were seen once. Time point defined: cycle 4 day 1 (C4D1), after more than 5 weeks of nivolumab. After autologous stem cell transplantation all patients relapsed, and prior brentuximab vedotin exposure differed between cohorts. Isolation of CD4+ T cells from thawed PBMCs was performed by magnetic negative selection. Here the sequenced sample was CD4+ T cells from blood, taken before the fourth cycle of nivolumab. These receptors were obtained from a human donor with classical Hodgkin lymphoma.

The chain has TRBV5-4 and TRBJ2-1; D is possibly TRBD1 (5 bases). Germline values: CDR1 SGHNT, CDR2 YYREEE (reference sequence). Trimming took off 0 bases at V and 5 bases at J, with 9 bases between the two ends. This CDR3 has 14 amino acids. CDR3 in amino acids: CASSLDRQHNEQFF. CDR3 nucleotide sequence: TGTGCCAGCAGCTTGGATCGACAGCACAATGAGCAGTTCTTC. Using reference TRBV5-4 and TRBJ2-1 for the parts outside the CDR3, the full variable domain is ETGVTQSPTHLIKTRGQQVTLRCSSQSGHNTVSWYQQALGQGPQFIFQYYREEENGRGNFPPRFSGLQFPNYSSELNVNALELDDSALYLCASSLDRQHNEQFFGPGTRLTVL.

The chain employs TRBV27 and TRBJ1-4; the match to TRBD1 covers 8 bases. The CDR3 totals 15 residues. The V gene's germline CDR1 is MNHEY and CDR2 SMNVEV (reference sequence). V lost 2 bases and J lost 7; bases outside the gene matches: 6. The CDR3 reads CASSLRRGRGEKLFF. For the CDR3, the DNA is TGTGCCAGCAGTTTACGCAGGGGGCGGGGTGAAAAACTGTTTTTT.

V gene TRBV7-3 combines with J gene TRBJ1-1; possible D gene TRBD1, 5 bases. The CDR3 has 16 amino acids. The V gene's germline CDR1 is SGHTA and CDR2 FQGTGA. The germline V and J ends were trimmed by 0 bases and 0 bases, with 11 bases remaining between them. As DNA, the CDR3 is TGTGCCAGCAGCTTAACACCGGGACTCCTGAACACTGAAGCTTTCTTT. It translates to CASSLTPGLLNTEAFF. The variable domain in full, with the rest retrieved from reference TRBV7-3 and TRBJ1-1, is GAGVSQTPSNKVTEKGKYVELRCDPISGHTALYWYRQSLGQGPEFLIYFQGTGAADDSGLPNDRFFAVRPEGSVSTLKIQRTERGDSAVYLCASSLTPGLLNTEAFFGQGTRLTVV.

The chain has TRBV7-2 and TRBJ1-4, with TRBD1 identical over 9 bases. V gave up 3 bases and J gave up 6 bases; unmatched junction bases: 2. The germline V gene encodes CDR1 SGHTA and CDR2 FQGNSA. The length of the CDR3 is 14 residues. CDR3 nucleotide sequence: TGTGCCAGCAGCTTCGACAGGGGGGATGAAAAACTGTTTTTT. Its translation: CASSFDRGDEKLFF.

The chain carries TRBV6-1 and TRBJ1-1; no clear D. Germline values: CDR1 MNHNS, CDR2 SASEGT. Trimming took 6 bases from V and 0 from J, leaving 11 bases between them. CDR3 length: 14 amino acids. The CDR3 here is CASRGSAVNTEAFF. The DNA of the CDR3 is TGTGCCAGCAGGGGCTCCGCAGTGAACACTGAAGCTTTCTTT.

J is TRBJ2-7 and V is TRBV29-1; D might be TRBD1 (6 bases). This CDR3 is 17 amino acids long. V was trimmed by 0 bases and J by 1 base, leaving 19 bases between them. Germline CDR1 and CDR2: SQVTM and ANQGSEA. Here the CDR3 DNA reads TGCAGCGTTGAAGATCAATCCCTAGGGGGAAGATCCTACGAGCAGTACTTC. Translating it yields CSVEDQSLGGRSYEQYF.

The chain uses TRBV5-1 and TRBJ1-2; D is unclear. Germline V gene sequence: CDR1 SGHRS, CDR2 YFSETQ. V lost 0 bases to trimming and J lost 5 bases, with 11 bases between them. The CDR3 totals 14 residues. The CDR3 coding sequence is TGCGCCAGCAGCTTGGCCGGGAACCATTATGGCTACACCTTC. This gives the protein CASSLAGNHYGYTF.

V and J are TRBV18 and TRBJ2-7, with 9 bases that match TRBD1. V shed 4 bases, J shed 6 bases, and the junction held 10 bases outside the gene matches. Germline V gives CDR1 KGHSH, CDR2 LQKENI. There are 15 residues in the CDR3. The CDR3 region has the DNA TGTGCCAGCTCACGTCCAGGACAGGGGATCCGCGAGCAGTACTTC. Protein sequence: CASSRPGQGIREQYF.

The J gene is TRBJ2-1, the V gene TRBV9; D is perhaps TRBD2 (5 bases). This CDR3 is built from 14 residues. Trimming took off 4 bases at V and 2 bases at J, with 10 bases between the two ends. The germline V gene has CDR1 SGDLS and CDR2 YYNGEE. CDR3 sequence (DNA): TGTGCCAGCAGCCAAGGACTGACCTACAATGAGCAGTTCTTC. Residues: CASSQGLTYNEQFF.

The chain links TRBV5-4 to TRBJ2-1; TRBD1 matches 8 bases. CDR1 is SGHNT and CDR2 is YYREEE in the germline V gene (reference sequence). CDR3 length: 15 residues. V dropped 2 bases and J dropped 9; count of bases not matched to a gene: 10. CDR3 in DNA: TGTGCCAGCAGCTTTTCACAATTCCAGGGGGCTGAGCAGTTCTTC. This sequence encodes CASSFSQFQGAEQFF. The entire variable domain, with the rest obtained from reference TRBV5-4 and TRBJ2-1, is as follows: ETGVTQSPTHLIKTRGQQVTLRCSSQSGHNTVSWYQQALGQGPQFIFQYYREEENGRGNFPPRFSGLQFPNYSSELNVNALELDDSALYLCASSFSQFQGAEQFFGPGTRLTVL.

In nucleotides, the CDR3 is TGTGCCTGGAGTGTAATGAGCGTAACTGAAGCTTTCTTT. Protein sequence: CAWSVMSVTEAFF. This chain connects TRBV30 to TRBJ1-1; D call uncertain. CDR1 is GTSNPN and CDR2 is SVGIG in the germline V gene (reference sequence). V was pared by 0 bases and J by 5 bases, with 10 bases between. The CDR3 contains 13 residues.

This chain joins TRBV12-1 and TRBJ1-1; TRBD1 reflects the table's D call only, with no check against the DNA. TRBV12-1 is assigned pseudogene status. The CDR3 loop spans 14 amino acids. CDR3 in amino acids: CASSSVTGGTEAFF. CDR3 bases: TGTGCCAGCAGCTCCGTCACAGGGGGCACTGAAGCTTTCTTT.

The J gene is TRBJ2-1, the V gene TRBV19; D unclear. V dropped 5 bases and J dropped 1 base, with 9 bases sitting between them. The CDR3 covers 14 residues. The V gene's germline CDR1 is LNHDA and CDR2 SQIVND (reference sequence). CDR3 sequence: CASSPGLSYNEQFF. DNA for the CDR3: TGTGCCAGTAGTCCTGGGCTTTCCTACAATGAGCAGTTCTTC.

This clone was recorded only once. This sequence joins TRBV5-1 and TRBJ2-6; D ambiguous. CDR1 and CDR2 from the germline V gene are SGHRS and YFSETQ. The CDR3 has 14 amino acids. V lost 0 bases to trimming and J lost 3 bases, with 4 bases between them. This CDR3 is CASSLGGGANVLTF. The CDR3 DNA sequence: TGCGCCAGCAGCTTGGGAGGTGGGGCCAACGTCCTGACTTTC.

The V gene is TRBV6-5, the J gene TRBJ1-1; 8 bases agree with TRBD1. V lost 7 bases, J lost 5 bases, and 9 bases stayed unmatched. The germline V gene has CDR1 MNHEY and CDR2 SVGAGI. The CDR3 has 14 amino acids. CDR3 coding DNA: TGTGCCAGCAAGCTCGACAGGGGTAGGACTGAAGCTTTCTTT. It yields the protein CASKLDRGRTEAFF.

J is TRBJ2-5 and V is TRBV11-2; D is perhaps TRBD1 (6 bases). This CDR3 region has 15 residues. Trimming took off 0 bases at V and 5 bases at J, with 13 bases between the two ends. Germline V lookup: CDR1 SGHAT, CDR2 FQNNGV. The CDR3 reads CASSLDISGVETQYF. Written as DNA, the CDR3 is TGTGCCAGCAGCTTAGATATCTCAGGGGTCGAGACCCAGTACTTC. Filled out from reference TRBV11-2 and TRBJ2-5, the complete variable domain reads EAGVAQSPRYKIIEKRQSVAFWCNPISGHATLYWYQQILGQGPKLLIQFQNNGVVDDSQLPKDRFSAERLKGVDSTLKIQPAKLEDSAVYLCASSLDISGVETQYFGPGTRLLVL.

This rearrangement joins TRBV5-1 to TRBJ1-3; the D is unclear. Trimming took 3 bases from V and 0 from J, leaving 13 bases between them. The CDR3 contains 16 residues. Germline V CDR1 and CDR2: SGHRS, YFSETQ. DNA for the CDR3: TGCGCCAGCAGCTCCGGGGATACGAGCTCTGGAAACACCATATATTTT. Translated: CASSSGDTSSGNTIYF.

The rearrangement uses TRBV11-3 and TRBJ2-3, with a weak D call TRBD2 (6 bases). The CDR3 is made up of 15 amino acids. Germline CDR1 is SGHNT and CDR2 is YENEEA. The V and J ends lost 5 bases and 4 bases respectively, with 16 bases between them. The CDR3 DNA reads TGTGCCAGCAGCCCGACCGGGGGACTGCCAGATACGCAGTATTTT. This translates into CASSPTGGLPDTQYF. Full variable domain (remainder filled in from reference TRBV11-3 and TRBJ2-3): EAGVVQSPRYKIIEKKQPVAFWCNPISGHNTLYWYLQNLGQGPELLIRYENEEAVDDSQLPKDRFSAERLKGVDSTLKIQPAELGDSAVYLCASSPTGGLPDTQYFGPGTRLTVL.

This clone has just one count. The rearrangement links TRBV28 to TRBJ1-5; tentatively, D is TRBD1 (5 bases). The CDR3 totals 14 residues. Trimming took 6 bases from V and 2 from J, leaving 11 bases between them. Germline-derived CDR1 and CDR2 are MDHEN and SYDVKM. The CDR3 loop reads CASRGPGGNQPQHF. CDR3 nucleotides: TGTGCCAGCAGGGGCCCGGGGGGCAATCAGCCCCAGCATTTT.

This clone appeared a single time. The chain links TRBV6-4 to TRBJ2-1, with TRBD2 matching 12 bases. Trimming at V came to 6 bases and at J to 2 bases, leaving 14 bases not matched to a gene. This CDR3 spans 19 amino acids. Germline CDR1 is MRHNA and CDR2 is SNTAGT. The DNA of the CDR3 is TGTGCCAGCAGCCCCCGCCGGCTAGCGGGAGGGGATACCTACAATGAGCAGTTCTTC. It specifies CASSPRRLAGGDTYNEQFF.

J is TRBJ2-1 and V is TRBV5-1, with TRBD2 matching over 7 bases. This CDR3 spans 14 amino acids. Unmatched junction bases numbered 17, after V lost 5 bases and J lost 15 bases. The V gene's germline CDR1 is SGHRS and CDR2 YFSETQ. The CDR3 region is CASSLEGGSALTFF. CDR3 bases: TGCGCCAGCAGTCTTGAGGGCGGGAGCGCTTTGACGTTCTTC.

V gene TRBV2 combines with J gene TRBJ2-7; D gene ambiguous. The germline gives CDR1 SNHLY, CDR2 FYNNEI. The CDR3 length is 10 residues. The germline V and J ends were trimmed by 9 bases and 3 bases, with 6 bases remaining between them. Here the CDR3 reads CASNGYEQYF. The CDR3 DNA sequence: TGTGCCAGTAATGGCTACGAGCAGTACTTC. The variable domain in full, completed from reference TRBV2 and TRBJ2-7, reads EPEVTQTPSHQVTQMGQEVILRCVPISNHLYFYWYRQILGQKVEFLVSFYNNEISEKSEIFDDQFSVERPDGSNFTLKIRSTKLEDSAMYFCASNGYEQYFGPGTRLTVT.

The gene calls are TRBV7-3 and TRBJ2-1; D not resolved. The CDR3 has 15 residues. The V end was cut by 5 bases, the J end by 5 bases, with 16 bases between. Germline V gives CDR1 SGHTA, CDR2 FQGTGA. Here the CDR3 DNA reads TGTGCCAGCAGCCCCCGGCCCTCCCCGAACAATGAGCAGTTCTTC. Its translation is CASSPRPSPNNEQFF.

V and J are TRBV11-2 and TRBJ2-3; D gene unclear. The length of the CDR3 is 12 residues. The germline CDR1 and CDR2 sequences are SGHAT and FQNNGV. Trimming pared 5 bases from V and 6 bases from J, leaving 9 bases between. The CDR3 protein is CASSPISDTQYF. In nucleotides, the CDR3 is TGTGCCAGCAGCCCAATCTCCGATACGCAGTATTTT.

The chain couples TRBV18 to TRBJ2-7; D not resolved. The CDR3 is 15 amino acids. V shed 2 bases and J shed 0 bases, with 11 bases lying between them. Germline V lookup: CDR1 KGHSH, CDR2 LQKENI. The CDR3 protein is CASSPLRPTSYEQYF. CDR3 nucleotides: TGTGCCAGCTCACCATTGAGACCTACCTCCTACGAGCAGTACTTC.

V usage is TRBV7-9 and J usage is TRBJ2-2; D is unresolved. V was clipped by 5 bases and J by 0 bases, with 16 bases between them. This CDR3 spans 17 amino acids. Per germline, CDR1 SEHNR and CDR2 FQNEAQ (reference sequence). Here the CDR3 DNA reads TGTGCCAGCAGCACCTCCGGCGGCATCCCGAACACCGGGGAGCTGTTTTTT. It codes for CASSTSGGIPNTGELFF. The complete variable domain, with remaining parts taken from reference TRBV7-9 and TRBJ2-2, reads DTGVSQNPRHKITKRGQNVTFRCDPISEHNRLYWYRQTLGQGPEFLTYFQNEAQLEKSRLLSDRFSAERPKGSFSTLEIQRTEQGDSAMYLCASSTSGGIPNTGELFFGEGSRLTVL.